This T cell receptor (beta chain) was obtained from a study of blood T cell repertoires in COVID-19. Per the original data handling: Counts of nucleated cells, estimated from reference gene primer amplification, were obtained. TCRdb's copy holds only in-frame clones and misses some; the assay was immunoSEQ multiplex PCR. That table furnishes V, J and clone size, whereas the DNA furnished D and trimming. The table includes around 250,000 clones, 91% detected once. Details on this clone: At one end, the junction sequence differs from germline, possibly due to a read error.

The CDR3 is 16 residues long. The germline V gene encodes CDR1 SGHVS and CDR2 FNYEAQ. This clonotype was sampled from a man between 40 and 49 years old who had been exposed to COVID-19. The V gene is TRBV7-6, the J gene TRBJ2-3, with TRBD2 matching over 10 bases. The sequenced sample was PBMCs or T cells enriched from blood (not recorded which). CDR3 sequence reads: CASRLAGGGSTDTQYF. The CDR3 nucleotides read TGTGCCAGCAGGTTAGCGGGAGGAGGTAGCACAGATACGCAGTATTTT.